This T cell receptor (beta chain) originates from a study of PD-L1 blockade in urothelial cancer (dated 2017 in TCRdb). Background on the whole study: Every patient began therapy at some point between 2013 and 2015 and was given atezolizumab 1,200 mg intravenously every 3 weeks. About nine tenths of the roughly 29 patients were identified as males with urothelial cancer of bladder origin, and a prior smoking history was reported by 18 of 29 patients. Patients had an ECOG performance status of 0 or 1 and had received between 0 and 3 prior chemotherapy regimens. Blood samples were analyzed at two time points: 3 weeks after treatment start (second dose) and 6 weeks after treatment start. Blood samples yielded a median of around 150,000 T cells and roughly 83,000 unique TCRs, with median clonality 0.080. Somatic, immune and clinical correlates of response to PD-L1 blockade with atezolizumab in urothelial cancer were the focus of an exploratory multi-omic analysis. Pretreatment tumor samples, along with matched peripheral blood collected serially before and after atezolizumab treatment, underwent TCR sequencing. Durable clinical benefit was defined as a progression-free survival longer than 6 months, and TCR features were additionally tested against progression-free survival and overall survival. In the same patients who had TCR sequencing, pretreatment tumors also underwent whole exome sequencing and RNA sequencing. About 10 patients achieved durable clinical benefit and approximately 20 did not. Around 30 patients had pretreatment blood TCR-seq, some 25 had at least one posttreatment blood collection, and some 25 had tumor TCR-seq.

Including cysteine and phenylalanine, the CDR3 has 13 amino acids. Of all the DNA, just the CDR3 is kept, 39 bases in frame from base 1. The germline V gene supplies CDR1 SNHLY and CDR2 FYNNEI. The germline ends are 8 bases apart after V is trimmed by 5 bases and J by 2 bases. The full study reports these points: Small sample size (n of about 30) and many exploratory analyses mean the results are intended to be hypothesis-generating. Improved progression-free and overall survival was found to be associated with pretreatment peripheral blood TCR clonality below the median. Patients with durable benefit showed greater expansion of tumor-associated TCR clones in peripheral blood 3 weeks after starting treatment (n of about 20, p = 0.022).

The intended sense of this specimen's time point label: pretreatment peripheral blood. The cohort comprised around 31 patients with locally advanced or metastatic urothelial carcinoma treated at Memorial Sloan Kettering on a trial protocol. Peripheral blood mononuclear cells were collected pretreatment and during treatment, at between 1 and 8 total time points per patient. The Qiagen DNeasy Blood extraction kit was used to purify genomic DNA from total PBMCs and tumor samples. Collected pretreatment and during treatment, PBMCs were isolated and stored as previously described. This clone has only one observation. There is no known antigen for this receptor. No base qualities exist here, and no much larger clone lies one base off it. Synthetic TCR analog templates were spiked into each PCR so that absolute template abundance could be estimated from read counts. The immunoSEQ assay used bias-controlled V and J gene primers to amplify TCRbeta CDR3 regions from genomic DNA. Rearranged TCRbeta segments were sequenced at approximately 20X coverage. Regarding the original processing steps: Sequencing errors were corrected by clustering and CDR3s were annotated against IMGT to assign V, D and J genes. Downstream analyses used only productive TCRbeta rearrangements and left out out-of-frame or stop-codon sequences. Clonality was calculated as one minus the Shannon entropy normalized by the log of the number of unique productive sequences. Clones differing between time points or between blood and tumor were identified using Fisher's exact test with Benjamini-Hochberg correction, with an adjusted p below 0.01 applied as the threshold. The immuneACCESS repertoire file appears here via TCRdb, limited to in-frame rearrangements. These files lack a portion of the clones; in checked studies, under half of the deficit traces to unresolved V genes, and the cause of the others is not known. The V and J calls and clone size were taken over from that table, and D and trimming were inferred from the DNA. The sample has approximately 90,000 clones on record, 84% of them singletons. Approximately 2.1% of the sample is taken by the ten largest.

The sample in question was PBMCs, obtained around atezolizumab (anti-PD-L1) treatment. The sequence came from a man in his fifties or sixties with urothelial cancer. The chain is assembled from TRBV2 and TRBJ2-3; no D gene call is confident. The CDR3: CASSPPFTDTQYF. The bases read TGTGCCAGCAGTCCTCCCTTCACAGATACGCAGTATTTT.